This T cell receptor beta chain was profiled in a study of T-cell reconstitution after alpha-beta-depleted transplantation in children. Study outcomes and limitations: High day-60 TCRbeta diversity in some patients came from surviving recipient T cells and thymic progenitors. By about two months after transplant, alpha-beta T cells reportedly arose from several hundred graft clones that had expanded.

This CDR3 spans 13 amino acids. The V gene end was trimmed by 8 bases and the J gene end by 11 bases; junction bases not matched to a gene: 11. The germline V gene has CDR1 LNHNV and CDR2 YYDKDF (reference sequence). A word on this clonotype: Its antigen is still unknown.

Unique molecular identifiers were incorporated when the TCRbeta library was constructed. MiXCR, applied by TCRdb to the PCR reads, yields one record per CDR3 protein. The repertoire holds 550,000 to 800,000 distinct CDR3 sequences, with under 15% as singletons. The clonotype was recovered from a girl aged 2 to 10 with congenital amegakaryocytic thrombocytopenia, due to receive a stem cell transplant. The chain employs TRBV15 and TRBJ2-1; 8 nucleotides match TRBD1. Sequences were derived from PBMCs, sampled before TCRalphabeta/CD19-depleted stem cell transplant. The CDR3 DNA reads TGTGCCACCGAAACGGGACAGGAAAATCAGCAGTTCTTC. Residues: CATETGQENQQFF.